This TCR beta chain was identified during a study of OX40 agonist ivuxolimab in advanced cancers. As for the study in general: Dose-escalation subjects each had hepatocellular carcinoma, melanoma, renal cell or head and neck cancer. One hepatocellular carcinoma and a couple of cutaneous melanoma patients partially responded. General study results and limits: Among the lowest peripheral clonal expansion occurred in 0.1-3.0 mg/kg partial responders. Clonal expansion by week 6 occurred in CD4+ and CD8+ blood T cells (at 0.1 to 3.0 mg/kg).

Worth noting for this clone: Antigen unknown.

CDR3 size: 16 residues. The junction had 10 bases not matched to a gene; V was cut back by 8 bases and J by 1 base. Germline assignment: CDR1 LNHNV and CDR2 YYDKDF (reference sequence). TCRdb keeps only in-frame clones here, not all; method: immunoSEQ multiplex PCR. The sample yields tens of thousands of clones, approximately 91% seen once. The J gene is TRBJ2-1, the V gene TRBV15, with TRBD1 identical over 8 bases. The source is an adult with an advanced solid tumor such as melanoma, head and neck, liver or kidney cancer. Sequenced here: CD4+ or CD8+ T cells sorted from blood, sampled in a trial of the OX40 agonist ivuxolimab. CDR3 nucleotide sequence: TGTGCCACCCGCCTTCCGGGGACAGGTTCCTACAATGAGCAGTTCTTC. Translated: CATRLPGTGSYNEQFF.